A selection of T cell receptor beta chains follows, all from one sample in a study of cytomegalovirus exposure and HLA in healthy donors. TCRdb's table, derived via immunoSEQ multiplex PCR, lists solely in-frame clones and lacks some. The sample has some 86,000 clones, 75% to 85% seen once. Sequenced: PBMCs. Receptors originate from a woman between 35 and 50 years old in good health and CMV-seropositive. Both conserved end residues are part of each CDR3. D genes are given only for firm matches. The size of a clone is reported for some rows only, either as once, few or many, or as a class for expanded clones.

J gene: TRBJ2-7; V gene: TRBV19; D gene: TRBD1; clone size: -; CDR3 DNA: TGTGCCAGTAGTGAAGGGACAGGGCGCGTTGAGCAGTACTTC; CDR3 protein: CASSEGTGRVEQYF
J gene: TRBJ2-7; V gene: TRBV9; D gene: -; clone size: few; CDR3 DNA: TGTGCCAGCAGCGGGCCGCCGACAGGCGAGCAGTACTTC; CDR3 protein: CASSGPPTGEQYF
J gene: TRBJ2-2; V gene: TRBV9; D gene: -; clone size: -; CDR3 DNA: TGTGCCAGCAGCGTAGCTACGGGGTTTGGCGGGGAGCTGTTTTTT; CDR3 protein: CASSVATGFGGELFF
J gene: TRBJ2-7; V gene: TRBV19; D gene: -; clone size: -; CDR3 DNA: TGTGCCAGTAGTATAGGGACAGCCCTGTACTTC; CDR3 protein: CASSIGTALYF
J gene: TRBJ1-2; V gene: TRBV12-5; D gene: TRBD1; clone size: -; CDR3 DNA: TGTGCTAGTGGTTTGGTACTGGACAGGCTAAACTATGGCTACACCTTC; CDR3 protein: CASGLVLDRLNYGYTF
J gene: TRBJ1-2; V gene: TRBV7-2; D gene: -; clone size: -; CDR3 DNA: TGTGCCAGCAGCCCACAGGGAAGTGAGAACTATGGCTACACCTTC; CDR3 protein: CASSPQGSENYGYTF
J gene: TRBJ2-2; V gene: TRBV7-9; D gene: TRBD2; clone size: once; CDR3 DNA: TGTGCCGGCAGCGTTAGCCTTCAGCGGGATGCGAACACCGGGGAGCTGTTTTTT; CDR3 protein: CAGSVSLQRDANTGELFF
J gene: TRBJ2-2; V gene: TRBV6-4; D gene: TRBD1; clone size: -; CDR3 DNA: TGTGCCAGCAGTGACGGACAGGGCGGCGGGGAGCTGTTTTTT; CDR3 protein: CASSDGQGGGELFF
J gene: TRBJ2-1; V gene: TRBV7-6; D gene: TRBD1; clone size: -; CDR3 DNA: TGTGCCAGCAGCTTGGGACAGGGGGGTAATGAGCAGTTCTTC; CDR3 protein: CASSLGQGGNEQFF
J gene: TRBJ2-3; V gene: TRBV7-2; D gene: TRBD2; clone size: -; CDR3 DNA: TGTGCCAGCAGCTTAGCGATGGTGACTAGCGCTCGCACAGATACGCAGTATTTT; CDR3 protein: CASSLAMVTSARTDTQYF
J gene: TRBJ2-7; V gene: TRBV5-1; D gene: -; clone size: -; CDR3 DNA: TGCGCCAGCAGCATACAGGGTGGCCCCTACGAGCAGTACTTC; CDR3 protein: CASSIQGGPYEQYF
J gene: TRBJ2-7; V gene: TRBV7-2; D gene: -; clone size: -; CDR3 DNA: TGTGCCAGCAGCTTAGTCCCGGGAGAGTCTTACGAGCAGTACTTC; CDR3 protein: CASSLVPGESYEQYF
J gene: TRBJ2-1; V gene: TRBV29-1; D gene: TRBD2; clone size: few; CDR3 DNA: TGCAGCGTTGAACCCCGACTAGCGGGGTACAATGAGCAGTTCTTC; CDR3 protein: CSVEPRLAGYNEQFF
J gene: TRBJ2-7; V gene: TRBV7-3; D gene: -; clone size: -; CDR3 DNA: TGTGCCAGCAGCTATGGGACTGGGAGCTCCTACGAGCAGTACTTC; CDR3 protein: CASSYGTGSSYEQYF
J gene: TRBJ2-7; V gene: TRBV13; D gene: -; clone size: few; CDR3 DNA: TGTGCCAGCAGCTCAAATCACGAGCAGTACTTC; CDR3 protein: CASSSNHEQYF
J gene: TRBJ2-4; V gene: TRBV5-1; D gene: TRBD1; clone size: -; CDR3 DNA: TGCGCCAGCAGCTTGGGGCGAGGGGGCGTCTCCAAAAACATTCAGTACTTC; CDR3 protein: CASSLGRGGVSKNIQYF
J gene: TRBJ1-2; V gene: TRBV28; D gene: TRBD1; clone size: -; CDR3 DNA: TGTGCCAGCGGGACAGTTTGGGATGGCTACACCTTC; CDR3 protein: CASGTVWDGYTF
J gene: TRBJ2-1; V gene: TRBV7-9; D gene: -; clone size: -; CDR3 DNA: TGTGCCAGCAGCTACTCAGGGGAACACTACAATGAGCAGTTCTTC; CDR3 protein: CASSYSGEHYNEQFF
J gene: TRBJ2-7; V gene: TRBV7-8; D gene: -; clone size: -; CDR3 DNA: TGTGCCAGCATCCCTAATGGGGGGTACGAGCAGTACTTC; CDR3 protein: CASIPNGGYEQYF
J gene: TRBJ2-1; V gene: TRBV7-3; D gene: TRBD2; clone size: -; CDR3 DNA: TGTGCCAGCAGAGAGGCGGGAGATCTCAATGAGCAGTTCTTC; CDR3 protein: CASREAGDLNEQFF
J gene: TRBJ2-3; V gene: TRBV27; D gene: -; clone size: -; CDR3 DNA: TGTGCCAGCAGTTTACAAACGGTTGCAGATACGCAGTATTTT; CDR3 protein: CASSLQTVADTQYF
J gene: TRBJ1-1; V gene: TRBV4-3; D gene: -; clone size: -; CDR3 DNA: TGCGCCAGCAGCCAAGATCTGGCCAGGTTGAACACTGAAGCTTTCTTT; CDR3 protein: CASSQDLARLNTEAFF
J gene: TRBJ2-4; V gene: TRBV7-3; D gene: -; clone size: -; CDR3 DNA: TGTGCCAGCAGCTCCTTAGCGGAGGTCAGGAACATTCAGTACTTC; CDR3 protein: CASSSLAEVRNIQYF
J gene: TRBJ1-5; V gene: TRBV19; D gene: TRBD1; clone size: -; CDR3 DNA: TGTGCCAGTAGTATTGGGACAGGGGATCAGCCCCAGCATTTT; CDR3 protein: CASSIGTGDQPQHF
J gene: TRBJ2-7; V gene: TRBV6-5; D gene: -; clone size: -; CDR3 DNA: TGTGCCAGCAGTCAGGGACTCGTCGTCAAGAAGTACTTC; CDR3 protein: CASSQGLVVKKYF
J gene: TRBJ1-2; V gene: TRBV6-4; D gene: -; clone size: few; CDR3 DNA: TGTGCCAGCAGTGACTCCTCTGACGGAGCCTATGGCTACACCTTC; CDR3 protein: CASSDSSDGAYGYTF
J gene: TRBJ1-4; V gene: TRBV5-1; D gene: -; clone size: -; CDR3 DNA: TGCGCCAGCAGCCTTTACTTGGTCGGTGCAACTAATGAAAAACTGTTTTTT; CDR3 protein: CASSLYLVGATNEKLFF